This entry lists 32 T cell receptor beta chains sequenced from one sample in a study of CD8 T cells in ankylosing spondylitis. Their cognate antigens are unknown. MiXCR was run by TCRdb on the 5' RACE reads, yielding one entry per CDR3 protein. The sample lists more than 600,000 distinct CDR3 sequences; about 20% were seen once. Study results and caveats: A TCR beta motif of several highly homologous variants seemed to mark ankylosing spondylitis blood.

The sample taken for sequencing was blood, either unsorted or a sorted T cell fraction (not recorded which). These receptors were taken from a male donor with ankylosing spondylitis.

The V and J genes are TRBV7-2 and TRBJ2-7, with D tentatively TRBD2 (6 bases). CDR1 and CDR2 from the germline V gene are SGHTA and FQGNSA. Trimming left V 6 bases short and J 6 bases short, with 15 bases between. The CDR3 extends over 13 amino acids. CDR3 sequence reads: CASSALRGLEQYF. As DNA, the CDR3 is TGTGCCAGCAGTGCACTAAGGGGACTCGAGCAGTACTTC.

Only a few counts were recorded for this clonotype. This chain joins TRBV29-1 and TRBJ2-1; TRBD2 matches at 9 bases. V shed 3 bases and J 9 bases; nucleotides not matched to a gene: 3. CDR3 length: 12 residues. The germline CDR1 and CDR2 sequences are SQVTM and ANQGSEA. The CDR3 DNA is TGCAGCGTTGATCTAGCGGGGCTTGAGCAGTTCTTC. Amino acids: CSVDLAGLEQFF.

This clonotype came up a few times. The rearrangement joins TRBV20-1 to TRBJ2-1, with 11 bases fitting TRBD2. The V gene end was trimmed by 3 bases and the J gene end by 7 bases; junction bases not matched to a gene: 11. Germline V gives CDR1 DFQATT, CDR2 SNEGSKA (reference sequence). This CDR3 contains 16 residues. Here the CDR3 DNA reads TGCAGTGCTAGCCTCACCTTAGCGGGGGGGCTTAATGAGCAGTTCTTC. It yields the protein CSASLTLAGGLNEQFF.

The genes are TRBV12-3 or TRBV12-4 and TRBJ2-5; 9 bases agree with TRBD1. The CDR3 is 14 residues long. V lost 5 bases to trimming and J lost 4 bases; unmatched junction nucleotides: 5. CDR3 coding DNA: TGTGCCAGCAGTGGTGACAGGGGGGGAGAGACCCAGTACTTC. Its translation is CASSGDRGGETQYF.

This clonotype was seen only a few times. The V and J genes are TRBV5-1 and TRBJ1-1, with D possibly matching TRBD1 (5 bases). The CDR3 sequence is 14 residues long. The ends were cut back, 2 bases at V and 5 bases at J, with 13 bases in the middle. Germline V gene sequence: CDR1 SGHRS, CDR2 YFSETQ. In nucleotides, the CDR3 is TGCGCCAGCAGCTTTTCCCCAGGGCGGACTGAAGCTTTCTTT. Amino acid sequence: CASSFSPGRTEAFF.

The chain joins TRBV20-1 to TRBJ1-6; TRBD1 aligns across 7 bases. The germline gives CDR1 DFQATT, CDR2 SNEGSKA (reference sequence). The CDR3 sequence is 15 residues long. Trimming took 3 bases from V and 7 from J; bases not matched to a gene: 9. Here the CDR3 DNA reads TGCAGTGCTAGGTTACAGGGGTTTGGCAATTCACCCCTCCACTTT. Amino acid sequence: CSARLQGFGNSPLHF.

This clonotype has only a few counts. The chain combines TRBV7-3 with TRBJ2-1, with D maybe TRBD2 (6 bases). Germline CDR1 is SGHTA and CDR2 is FQGTGA. Trimming stripped 1 base from V and 2 bases from J, with 9 bases between. The CDR3 runs 15 residues. CDR3 nucleotide sequence: TGTGCCAGCAGCTTAATTCCTAGCGCCTACAATGAGCAGTTCTTC. This encodes CASSLIPSAYNEQFF.

The chain recombines TRBV4-1 with TRBJ1-1; 8 bases match TRBD1. V gave up 0 bases and J gave up 6 bases; unmatched junction bases: 6. The CDR3 extends over 15 amino acids. Germline CDR1 MGHRA, CDR2 YSYEKL. The CDR3 loop reads CASSQEMGQAAEAFF. The CDR3 bases are TGCGCCAGCAGCCAAGAAATGGGACAGGCGGCTGAAGCTTTCTTT.

This clonotype occurred a few times. The rearrangement joins TRBV6-5 to TRBJ1-2; 9 nucleotides match TRBD1. The CDR3 is made up of 15 amino acids. Germline assignment: CDR1 MNHEY and CDR2 SVGAGI. V lost 4 bases to trimming and J lost 3 bases; unmatched junction nucleotides: 6. The CDR3 coding sequence is TGTGCCAGCAGTTTCGCGGGACAGGGCGACTATGGCTACACCTTC. Its protein is CASSFAGQGDYGYTF.

The rearrangement joins TRBV20-1 to TRBJ2-2; D remains ambiguous. In germline, CDR1 is DFQATT, CDR2 SNEGSKA (reference sequence). V lost 0 bases and J 3 bases, leaving 17 bases between the germline ends. The CDR3 has 17 amino acids. The CDR3 protein is CSARDLLPETYTGELFF. CDR3 DNA sequence: TGCAGTGCTAGAGATCTTCTCCCGGAGACGTACACCGGGGAGCTGTTTTTT.

This chain joins TRBV5-1 and TRBJ1-2, with no clear D. V shed 3 bases and J shed 0 bases, with 18 bases lying between them. The CDR3 covers 17 residues. Germline lookup yields CDR1 SGHRS and CDR2 YFSETQ. The CDR3 coding sequence is TGCGCCAGCAGCTGGATCCCCCCCGTGGATTCTAACTATGGCTACACCTTC. This sequence encodes CASSWIPPVDSNYGYTF.

This clonotype was counted between two and nine times. The chain joins TRBV7-8 to TRBJ1-1, with D perhaps matching TRBD1 (5 bases). The V gene's germline CDR1 is SGHVS and CDR2 FQNEAQ. The CDR3 has 17 amino acids. The V end lost 2 bases, the J end lost 5 bases, and 21 bases lay between the germline ends. This CDR3 is CASSLWEGISTGTEAFF. In DNA, the CDR3 is TGTGCCAGCAGCTTATGGGAGGGGATTAGTACGGGGACTGAAGCTTTCTTT.

The rearrangement links TRBV6-2 or TRBV6-3 to TRBJ1-1; no definite D call. The CDR3 is 13 amino acids. Germline CDR1 reads MNHEY; CDR2 reads SVGEGT. Trimming left V 2 bases short and J 0 bases short, with 4 bases between. This chain's CDR3 is CASSYSMNTEAFF. As DNA, the CDR3 is TGTGCCAGCAGTTACAGCATGAACACTGAAGCTTTCTTT.

The chain uses TRBV15 and TRBJ2-2; possible D gene TRBD2, 5 bases. This CDR3 comprises 16 residues. Germline values: CDR1 LNHNV, CDR2 YYDKDF (reference sequence). Trimming took 7 bases from V and 1 from J, leaving 16 bases between them. CDR3 region: CATTGGEALNTGELFF. The CDR3 region has the DNA TGTGCCACCACCGGAGGAGAGGCTTTGAACACCGGGGAGCTGTTTTTT.

This clonotype was detected a few times. V is TRBV20-1 and J is TRBJ1-2; no firm D call. V lost 1 base and J 3 bases, leaving 6 bases between the germline ends. The CDR3 has 12 amino acids. Germline loops: CDR1 DFQATT, CDR2 SNEGSKA (reference sequence). CDR3 protein: CSARATDYGYTF. The DNA of the CDR3 is TGCAGTGCTAGAGCGACGGACTATGGCTACACCTTC.

The chain combines TRBV3-1 with TRBJ2-7; D is unresolved. V was shortened by 0 bases and J by 0 bases, with 12 bases between the two germline ends. The CDR3 totals 16 residues. Germline V CDR1 and CDR2: LGHDT, YNNKEL (reference sequence). CDR3 bases: TGTGCCAGCAGCCAAGACGCCCTGGGAAGCTCCTACGAGCAGTACTTC. Its protein is CASSQDALGSSYEQYF.

This clonotype was found a few times. This chain joins TRBV9 and TRBJ1-2; D gene unclear. This CDR3 has 13 residues. V shed 2 bases and J shed 1 base, with 6 bases lying between them. Per the germline V gene, CDR1 is SGDLS and CDR2 is YYNGEE. Written as DNA, the CDR3 is TGTGCCAGCAGCGTCGCATATAACTATGGCTACACCTTC. It is translated as CASSVAYNYGYTF. The entire variable domain, with the rest obtained from reference TRBV9 and TRBJ1-2, is as follows: DSGVTQTPKHLITATGQRVTLRCSPRSGDLSVYWYQQSLDQGLQFLIQYYNGEERAKGNILERFSAQQFPDLHSELNLSSLELGDSALYFCASSVAYNYGYTFGSGTRLTVV.

This clonotype was observed many times. This chain uses TRBV12-3 or TRBV12-4 with TRBJ2-7; D may match TRBD1 or TRBD2 (6 bases each). This CDR3 comprises 15 residues. The germline V and J ends were trimmed by 6 bases and 2 bases, with 17 bases remaining between them. DNA of the CDR3: TGTGCCAGCAGCCCAACTGTGGGGGGCCCCTACGAGCAGTACTTC. Protein sequence: CASSPTVGGPYEQYF.

This chain uses TRBV7-9 with TRBJ2-2; TRBD2 might be the D (6 bases). Germline lookup yields CDR1 SEHNR and CDR2 FQNEAQ (reference sequence). The CDR3 sequence is 16 residues long. V was shortened by 0 bases and J by 4 bases, with 12 bases between the two germline ends. CDR3 sequence (DNA): TGTGCCAGCAGCTTAGCCCCGGGAGCAGGCACCGGGGAGCTGTTTTTT. Translating it yields CASSLAPGAGTGELFF.

V usage is TRBV29-1 and J usage is TRBJ2-5; D is possibly TRBD1 or TRBD2 (6 bases each). The ends were cut back, 3 bases at V and 7 bases at J, with 15 bases in the middle. The length of the CDR3 is 13 residues. Germline CDR1 reads SQVTM; CDR2 reads ANQGSEA. The CDR3: CSVDGDIGGTQYF. CDR3 DNA: TGCAGCGTTGATGGGGACATCGGGGGGACCCAGTACTTC.

This clonotype has more than one count but fewer than ten. DNA of the CDR3: TGTGCCAGCAGTTTATCCCGGACGGCTGGAAACACCATATATTTT. As protein: CASSLSRTAGNTIYF. The chain joins TRBV28 to TRBJ1-3; no clear D. V was pared by 1 base and J by 2 bases, with 9 bases between. This CDR3 contains 15 residues. The V gene's germline CDR1 is MDHEN and CDR2 SYDVKM.

The chain is built from TRBV6-1 and TRBJ1-4; 7 bases align to TRBD1. The V gene's germline CDR1 is MNHNS and CDR2 SASEGT. The V and J ends lost 7 bases and 7 bases, in that order; junction bases with no gene match: 15. There are 16 residues in the CDR3. In nucleotides, the CDR3 is TGTGCCAGCACTCTTCAAGGGGGCACCCCGGGTGAAAAACTGTTTTTT. Encoded protein: CASTLQGGTPGEKLFF.

The chain carries TRBV12-3 or TRBV12-4 and TRBJ2-1, with TRBD2 matching over 10 bases. V shed 5 bases, J shed 3 bases, and the junction held 7 bases outside the gene matches. The CDR3 runs 16 residues. The CDR3 nucleotides read TGTGCCAGCAGTCCAGGCGGGACTAGCGTCTACAATGAGCAGTTCTTC. Protein sequence: CASSPGGTSVYNEQFF.

The chain is built from TRBV6-1 and TRBJ2-4, with a weak D call TRBD2 (6 bases). Germline CDR1 and CDR2: MNHNS and SASEGT. V lost 6 bases and J lost 0, with 9 bases in between. The CDR3 extends over 14 amino acids. The CDR3, as DNA: TGTGCCAGCAGGGGGGACTTAGCCAAAAACATTCAGTACTTC. Translating gives CASRGDLAKNIQYF.

Here the CDR3 DNA reads TGTGCCAGCAGTTTGCGGGGGGAGGGGTACTATGGCTACACCTTC. It codes for CASSLRGEGYYGYTF. This chain links TRBV6-5 with TRBJ1-2; a possible D gene is TRBD1 (5 bases). Germline V CDR1 and CDR2: MNHEY, SVGAGI. This CDR3 contains 15 residues. V lost 4 bases to trimming and J lost 3 bases, with 15 bases between them.

The chain employs TRBV12-3 or TRBV12-4 and TRBJ2-1; 11 nucleotides line up with TRBD2. The CDR3 consists of 16 residues. V shed 1 base, J shed 7 bases, and the junction held 6 bases outside the gene matches. The CDR3 sequence: CASSLGLPSGRNEQFF. As DNA, the CDR3 is TGTGCCAGCAGTTTAGGGTTGCCTAGCGGGAGGAATGAGCAGTTCTTC.

The genes are TRBV29-1 and TRBJ2-7; 10 bases agree with TRBD1. The CDR3 spans 14 residues. The germline V gene has CDR1 SQVTM and CDR2 ANQGSEA. Trimming removed 3 bases from V and 4 bases from J; junction bases left unmatched: 6. Here the CDR3 reads CSVEVGQGLYEQYF. The CDR3 DNA sequence: TGCAGCGTTGAGGTGGGACAGGGGTTGTACGAGCAGTACTTC.

J is TRBJ2-1 and V is TRBV5-1; 8 bases map to TRBD2. The CDR3 is 15 residues long. The germline V gene encodes CDR1 SGHRS and CDR2 YFSETQ. J gave up 6 bases and V 4 bases, and 9 bases lay outside the gene matches. CDR3 DNA: TGCGCCAGCAGCCCTCGAGGTAGCGGGGTCAATGAGCAGTTCTTC. Translation: CASSPRGSGVNEQFF. The full variable domain, in which reference TRBV5-1 and TRBJ2-1 provide the parts outside the CDR3, is KAGVTQTPRYLIKTRGQQVTLSCSPISGHRSVSWYQQTPGQGLQFLFEYFSETQRNKGNFPGRFSGRQFSNSRSEMNVSTLELGDSALYLCASSPRGSGVNEQFFGPGTRLTVL.

The rearrangement uses TRBV6-2 or TRBV6-3 and TRBJ2-1; no definite D call. V lost 8 bases and J lost 3, with 11 bases in between. The CDR3 runs 13 residues. CDR1 and CDR2 from the germline V gene are MNHEY and SVGEGT. CDR3 sequence: CASRDDVYNEQFF. The DNA for the CDR3 is TGTGCCAGCCGTGATGACGTCTACAATGAGCAGTTCTTC.

This clonotype was detected a few times. The chain employs TRBV6-2 or TRBV6-3 and TRBJ2-6, with D possibly being TRBD2 (5 bases). The CDR3 is 15 residues long. CDR1 and CDR2 (germline): MNHEY, SVGEGT. Trimming cost V 11 bases and J 0 bases, with 14 bases left between them. For the CDR3, the DNA is TGTGCCGTTAAGAGCGGTTCCTCTGGGGCCAACGTCCTGACTTTC. Encoded protein: CAVKSGSSGANVLTF.

V is TRBV4-2 and J is TRBJ2-5; 10 bases match TRBD2. Germline V gene lookup returns CDR1 LGHNA and CDR2 YNFKEQ. With 4 bases clipped from V and 3 bases from J, the junction kept 8 bases outside the gene matches. The CDR3 covers 16 residues. The CDR3 here is CASSLEGLATEETQYF. The CDR3 DNA is TGTGCCAGCAGCCTCGAGGGACTAGCGACGGAAGAGACCCAGTACTTC.

The chain is built from TRBV7-2 and TRBJ2-7; D is undetermined. V was pared by 1 base and J by 2 bases, with 9 bases between. The CDR3 consists of 14 residues. The germline V gene encodes CDR1 SGHTA and CDR2 FQGNSA. CDR3 in DNA: TGTGCCAGCAGCTTAGTACTGCCCGCCTACGAGCAGTACTTC. This sequence encodes CASSLVLPAYEQYF.